Here is one TCR beta chain with its context. This sample was included in a study of control samples from healthy donors and cancer patients. The CDR3 is 13 residues long. Germline CDR1 is LGHNT and CDR2 is FRNRAP. V was cut by 5 bases and J by 0 bases, with 8 bases left in between. The repertoire was sequenced with immunoSEQ multiplex PCR; TCRdb's copy has only in-frame clones and lacks some. Of about 75,000 clones in the sample, around 84% are singletons; the top ten hold around 15%. This chain joins TRBV12-5 and TRBJ2-7; TRBD1 might be the D (6 bases). The clonotype was recovered from a man aged 45 to 65 in good health. The sample taken for sequencing was blood. The CDR3 protein is CASGVDSSYEQYF. CDR3 DNA sequence: TGTGCTAGTGGTGTGGACAGCTCCTACGAGCAGTACTTC.